A single sample is the source of the 7 T cell receptor beta chains below, sequenced in a study of blood T cell repertoires in COVID-19. Some clones are missing from TCRdb's copy, which holds only in-frame ones; the method was immunoSEQ multiplex PCR. Of 200,000 or so clones in the sample, around 86% were seen once. The sequenced material came from peripheral blood. Receptors originate from a man between 60 and 75 years old with acute or convalescent COVID-19.

J is TRBJ1-2 and V is TRBV6-5, with D possibly being TRBD1 (5 bases). The CDR3 totals 14 residues. Germline loops: CDR1 MNHEY, CDR2 SVGAGI. The V and J ends lost 7 bases and 5 bases respectively, with 17 bases between them. The CDR3 protein is CASTLDLKGYGYTF. The CDR3 DNA follows: TGTGCCAGCACCTTGGACCTTAAGGGGTATGGCTACACCTTC.

The chain joins TRBV19 to TRBJ1-1; TRBD1 agrees at 9 bases. This CDR3 contains 15 residues. With 5 bases clipped from V and 6 bases from J, the junction kept 10 bases outside the gene matches. From germline, CDR1 is LNHDA and CDR2 SQIVND (reference sequence). As DNA, the CDR3 is TGTGCCAGTAGTGTCCCGACAGGGGGAAGAGCTGAAGCTTTCTTT. Its translation is CASSVPTGGRAEAFF.

The chain combines TRBV6-6 with TRBJ1-2; TRBD1 agrees at 7 bases. CDR3 length: 12 residues. Germline CDR1 is MNHNY and CDR2 is SVGAGI (reference sequence). After removal of 6 bases from V and 4 bases from J, the junction contained 2 bases not matched to a gene. The CDR3 reads CASSRDSYGYTF. The CDR3 nucleotides are TGTGCCAGCAGCCGGGACAGCTATGGCTACACCTTC.

The chain couples TRBV9 to TRBJ1-1, with TRBD1 matching over 9 bases. Germline V gene data show CDR1 as SGDLS and CDR2 as YYNGEE. With V trimmed by 3 bases and J by 6 bases, 9 bases remained unmatched. The CDR3 spans 15 residues. CDR3: CASSATGTGRSEAFF. The CDR3 coding sequence is TGTGCCAGCAGCGCAACCGGGACAGGGAGGTCTGAAGCTTTCTTT.

The V call is TRBV5-1, the J call TRBJ1-3, with 7 bases aligning to TRBD1. The germline V gene encodes CDR1 SGHRS and CDR2 YFSETQ. V gave up 5 bases and J gave up 4 bases; unmatched junction bases: 3. The CDR3 sequence is 13 residues long. The CDR3 sequence is CASSGGQGNTIYF. In nucleotides, the CDR3 is TGCGCCAGCAGTGGGGGACAGGGAAACACCATATATTTT.

The genes are TRBV10-3 and TRBJ2-7, with 14 bases fitting TRBD2. V gave up 7 bases and J gave up 2 bases; unmatched junction bases: 7. Per the germline V gene, CDR1 is ENHRY and CDR2 is SYGVKD. This CDR3 comprises 16 residues. CDR3 nucleotides: TGTGCCATCAATGGGACTAGCGGGGGTACCCCCTACGAGCAGTACTTC. This encodes CAINGTSGGTPYEQYF.

The CDR3 DNA is TGTGCCAGCAGTTACATGTCGACTTCATCAGATACGCAGTATTTT. Protein product: CASSYMSTSSDTQYF. This chain joins TRBV6-2 or TRBV6-3 and TRBJ2-3; D uncertain. Germline V lookup: CDR1 MNHEY, CDR2 SVGEGT. The CDR3 consists of 15 residues. With 2 bases removed from V and 4 bases from J, the gap between germline ends came to 13 bases.